The clone carrying this T cell receptor beta chain has a single count. The antigen is undetermined. An end of the junction does not agree with germline; a read error may underlie this. The RNA input was roughly 0.45 to 1 ug, and it was reverse transcribed with random hexamers. Amplification of TCR beta CDR3 spanned 54 Vbeta and 13 Jbeta via immunoSEQ multiplex PCR. Each CDR3 protein is one row after TCRdb ran MiXCR on the immunoSEQ multiplex PCR reads. This sample carries roughly 250,000 distinct CDR3 sequences, about 95% of them seen once, and the ten largest clones take about 0.094%. This record comes from a study of CD8 T cells in Susac syndrome. Study details: The sequenced Susac syndrome patients comprised 5 or 6 with active disease and 8 or 9 in remission.

Whole-study findings and limits: The CD4+ T cell repertoires from Susac syndrome exhibited no clonal expansion.

The germline gives CDR1 SEHNR, CDR2 FQNEAQ (reference sequence). The CDR3 spans 13 residues. This sequence was found in a human donor with Susac syndrome. Specimen: CD4+ T cells from PBMCs. The chain is built from TRBV7-9 and TRBJ2-1, with TRBD1 matching 9 bases. For the CDR3, the DNA is TGTGCCAGCAGCTCTACAACCGGGACAGGGTGGCTCTTC. It encodes CASSSTTGTGWLF.